One sample yielded the 13 T cell receptor beta chains listed below, sequenced in a study of blood T cells in healthy people across ages. Combining a sample-barcoded 5' primer with a J-beta primer mix, a second PCR ran for about 6 to 11 cycles. TCRdb re-analysed the 5' RACE reads in MiXCR, keeping a single row per CDR3 protein. This sample yields approximately 800,000 distinct CDR3 sequences, of which about 56% are seen a single time; 25% to 30% belongs to the top ten. Sequencing was done on a sample of blood. The receptors come from a man aged 35 to 55 in good health.

This chain uses TRBV15 with TRBJ2-1, with TRBD2 matching over 7 bases. Germline values: CDR1 LNHNV, CDR2 YYDKDF (reference sequence). The CDR3 totals 12 residues. Losses at the gene ends were 9 bases for V and 5 bases for J; bases not matched to a gene: 4. The CDR3 loop reads CATRERDNEQFF. DNA for the CDR3: TGTGCCACGCGGGAGAGAGACAATGAGCAGTTCTTC.

The J gene is TRBJ2-5, the V gene TRBV20-1; 12 positions agree with TRBD2. Germline CDR1 is DFQATT and CDR2 is SNEGSKA (reference sequence). The CDR3 consists of 16 residues. Unmatched junction bases numbered 4, after V lost 0 bases and J lost 2 bases. CDR3 nucleotides: TGCAGTGCTAGAGAAGGACTAGCGGGAAAGCAAGAGACCCAGTACTTC. This translates into CSAREGLAGKQETQYF.

This clonotype was seen a few times. This sequence joins TRBV4-3 and TRBJ2-4; no firm D call. Trimming shortened V by 0 bases and J by 5 bases, and 8 bases separated the two germline ends. Germline V gene lookup returns CDR1 LGHNA and CDR2 YSLEER. The CDR3 runs 14 residues. CDR3 sequence: CASSQEQTQNIQYF. As DNA, the CDR3 is TGCGCCAGCAGCCAAGAACAGACCCAAAACATTCAGTACTTC.

In its sample, this clonotype was seen a few times. The chain employs TRBV5-1 and TRBJ2-7, with 8 bases lining up with TRBD1. This CDR3 has 12 amino acids. Looked up from germline, CDR1 is SGHRS and CDR2 is YFSETQ. J gave up 6 bases and V 4 bases, and 3 bases lay outside the gene matches. The CDR3 loop is CASSPGQGEQYF. The CDR3 region has the DNA TGCGCCAGCAGCCCTGGACAGGGCGAGCAGTACTTC.

The CDR3 sequence is CASSFRPSQGQETQYF. CDR3 bases: TGTGCCAGCAGTTTCCGACCCAGCCAGGGACAAGAGACCCAGTACTTC. V usage is TRBV6-2 or TRBV6-3 and J usage is TRBJ2-5, with D perhaps matching TRBD1 (5 bases). Germline loops: CDR1 MNHEY, CDR2 SVGEGT. The CDR3 length is 16 residues. V was shortened by 4 bases and J by 2 bases, with 17 bases between the two germline ends.

The V call is TRBV20-1, the J call TRBJ1-6; 10 bases match TRBD1. V gave up 2 bases and J gave up 12 bases; unmatched junction bases: 7. The CDR3 consists of 14 residues. Germline V lookup: CDR1 DFQATT, CDR2 SNEGSKA (reference sequence). CDR3 in DNA: TGCAGTGCTAGACTTCCCCGGGACAGGGGACCCCTCCACTTT. Its protein product is CSARLPRDRGPLHF.

The chain links TRBV28 to TRBJ2-2; the match to TRBD1 covers 9 bases. Trimming took 4 bases from V and 7 from J; bases not matched to a gene: 4. CDR3 length: 14 amino acids. Germline lookup yields CDR1 MDHEN and CDR2 SYDVKM. CDR3 region: CASSSTGGIGELFF. For the CDR3, the DNA is TGTGCCAGCAGTTCAACAGGGGGCATCGGGGAGCTGTTTTTT.

This chain links TRBV27 with TRBJ2-5, with D possibly TRBD1 on 6 matching bases. Between the trimmed V and J ends, which lost 3 bases and 5 bases, there was a span of 19 bases. Per the germline V gene, CDR1 is MNHEY and CDR2 is SMNVEV (reference sequence). CDR3 length: 16 amino acids. CDR3: CASSLFQGLAPETQYF. CDR3 nucleotides: TGTGCCAGCAGTTTGTTTCAGGGGTTAGCTCCGGAGACCCAGTACTTC.

This clonotype came up many times. The J gene is TRBJ1-1, the V gene TRBV5-1; 7 bases agree with TRBD1. The germline gives CDR1 SGHRS, CDR2 YFSETQ. V shed 4 bases, J shed 1 base, and the junction held 4 bases outside the gene matches. The CDR3 has 14 residues. Here the CDR3 reads CASSPGTANTEAFF. The CDR3, as DNA: TGCGCCAGCAGCCCAGGGACAGCGAACACTGAAGCTTTCTTT.

The rearrangement links TRBV10-3 to TRBJ1-1; TRBD1 aligns across 9 bases. The CDR3 extends over 15 amino acids. The germline V gene encodes CDR1 ENHRY and CDR2 SYGVKD. V was clipped by 10 bases and J by 3 bases; unmatched bases: 12. CDR3 DNA: TGTGCCACCGTCCCGGGAGACAGGGGGGACACTGAAGCTTTCTTT. This gives the protein CATVPGDRGDTEAFF.

This clonotype was detected only a few times. V usage is TRBV29-1 and J usage is TRBJ1-2; no reliable D call. The ends were cut back, 3 bases at V and 2 bases at J, with 4 bases in the middle. This CDR3 spans 11 amino acids. Germline values: CDR1 SQVTM, CDR2 ANQGSEA. In nucleotides, the CDR3 is TGCAGCGTTGAGATCAACTATGGCTACACCTTC. Protein sequence: CSVEINYGYTF.

A few counts support this clonotype. V usage is TRBV10-3 and J usage is TRBJ1-2, with 9 bases that match TRBD1. The CDR3 contains 12 residues. The V gene end was trimmed by 11 bases and the J gene end by 2 bases; junction bases not matched to a gene: 3. Germline CDR1 ENHRY, CDR2 SYGVKD. Here the CDR3 reads CAGGQGNYGYTF. The CDR3 coding sequence is TGTGCCGGGGGACAGGGAAACTATGGCTACACCTTC.

The chain has TRBV18 and TRBJ2-5, with D hard to call. This CDR3 region has 14 residues. Germline V gene sequence: CDR1 KGHSH, CDR2 LQKENI. Trimming took off 0 bases at V and 2 bases at J, with 7 bases between the two ends. CDR3 amino acids: CASSPPSAQETQYF. CDR3 bases: TGTGCCAGCTCACCACCGTCGGCGCAAGAGACCCAGTACTTC.